This TCR beta chain was found in a study of blood T cell repertoires in COVID-19. The protocol was immunoSEQ multiplex PCR, while the TCRdb copy is restricted to in-frame clones and leaves out a portion. The sample has around 300,000 clones; around 85% are singletons. The sample holds a few counts of this clone. Trimming shortened V by 4 bases and J by 6 bases, and 16 bases separated the two germline ends. In germline, CDR1 is ENHRY, CDR2 SYGVKD. There are 14 residues in the CDR3. The source of this sequence is a woman aged 70-85 years with acute or convalescent COVID-19. The rearrangement links TRBV10-3 to TRBJ2-7, with D perhaps TRBD2 (6 bases). Sequencing was done on a sample of peripheral blood. CDR3 in amino acids: CAISVGGDSTEQYF. Written as DNA, the CDR3 is TGTGCCATCAGTGTGGGGGGAGACAGTACCGAGCAGTACTTC.